Presented here are 27 T cell receptor beta chains from one specimen sequenced in a study of cytomegalovirus exposure and HLA in healthy donors. PCR involved 60 Vbeta and 13 Jbeta primers. Repertoires were generated with immunoSEQ multiplex PCR, while TCRdb's copy carries only in-frame clones and drops some. This sample has some 99,000 clones, with approximately 69% found just once. The sequenced sample consisted of PBMCs. The origin of the receptors is a female donor in good health and CMV-seronegative.

This clone showed up just once. The chain couples TRBV28 to TRBJ1-1; D ambiguous. This CDR3 spans 15 amino acids. Germline CDR1 is MDHEN and CDR2 is SYDVKM. Between the trimmed V and J ends, which lost 1 base and 5 bases, there was a span of 14 bases. CDR3 region: CASSLYLEAWTEAFF. The CDR3 DNA is TGTGCCAGCAGTTTATATCTGGAGGCATGGACTGAAGCTTTCTTT.

The chain couples TRBV4-3 to TRBJ2-1; 7 nucleotides align to TRBD1. CDR3 size: 16 residues. V dropped 1 base and J dropped 2; count of bases not matched to a gene: 5. Per germline, CDR1 LGHNA and CDR2 YSLEER. The CDR3, as DNA: TGCGCCAGCAGCCAAGGAGGGGGCGGTCCCTACAATGAGCAGTTCTTC. This sequence encodes CASSQGGGGPYNEQFF.

The rearrangement joins TRBV5-6 to TRBJ2-3; D is possibly TRBD2 (6 bases). V was pared by 4 bases and J by 3 bases, with 12 bases between. Germline V gene sequence: CDR1 SGHDT, CDR2 YYEEEE. The CDR3 consists of 14 residues. This CDR3 reads CASSPGTHTDTQYF. The CDR3, as DNA: TGTGCCAGCAGCCCCGGGACTCATACAGATACGCAGTATTTT.

The CDR3 sequence is CASTYRDNTDTQYF. DNA of the CDR3: TGTGCCAGCACCTACCGGGACAACACAGATACGCAGTATTTT. The chain is built from TRBV27 and TRBJ2-3; D is possibly TRBD1 (6 bases). Germline lookup yields CDR1 MNHEY and CDR2 SMNVEV (reference sequence). The CDR3 sequence is 14 residues long. Trimming stripped 7 bases from V and 2 bases from J, with 13 bases between.

As to this clone: The junction departs from germline at one end; a sequencing error may be responsible. V and J are TRBV7-9 and TRBJ2-5; possibly TRBD1 for D (5 bases). Germline lookup yields CDR1 SEHNR and CDR2 FQNEAQ (reference sequence). The CDR3 is 10 amino acids. The CDR3 is CASSLEVQDF. In DNA, the CDR3 is TGTGCCAGCAGCTTAGAGGTACAGGACTTC.

V is TRBV5-1 and J is TRBJ2-7; D gene ambiguous. Trimming took off 1 base at V and 3 bases at J, with 8 bases between the two ends. The germline gives CDR1 SGHRS, CDR2 YFSETQ. The length of the CDR3 is 13 residues. The CDR3 sequence is CASSLSSDYEQYF. CDR3 in DNA: TGCGCCAGCAGCTTGTCGAGCGACTACGAGCAGTACTTC.

This clone qualifies as medium-sized (0.01 to 0.1%). The rearrangement uses TRBV5-4 and TRBJ2-7, with 9 bases fitting TRBD1. The CDR3 consists of 15 residues. V lost 2 bases and J lost 3; bases outside the gene matches: 6. Germline assignment: CDR1 SGHNT and CDR2 YYREEE (reference sequence). CDR3 in amino acids: CASSLAVGQGYEQYF. The CDR3, as DNA: TGTGCCAGCAGCTTAGCCGTGGGACAGGGCTACGAGCAGTACTTC.

This clone has just a few counts. The chain uses TRBV29-1 and TRBJ2-7; D possibly corresponds to TRBD1 (6 bases). Looked up from germline, CDR1 is SQVTM and CDR2 is ANQGSEA. V was trimmed by 3 bases and J by 7 bases, leaving 13 bases between them. This CDR3 has 12 amino acids. The CDR3, as DNA: TGCAGCGTTGATGAACAGGGATCGGAGCAGTACTTC. This codes for CSVDEQGSEQYF.

The chain uses TRBV4-1 and TRBJ1-4, with 8 bases lining up with TRBD1. The CDR3 is made up of 17 amino acids. Germline lookup yields CDR1 MGHRA and CDR2 YSYEKL. V dropped 1 base and J dropped 1; count of bases not matched to a gene: 5. The chain's CDR3 is CASSQGRGLGTNEKLFF. The CDR3 DNA follows: TGCGCCAGCAGCCAAGGCAGGGGGCTCGGAACTAATGAAAAACTGTTTTTT.

The chain carries TRBV7-2 and TRBJ2-5; 9 bases match TRBD1. Germline V gives CDR1 SGHTA, CDR2 FQGNSA. This CDR3 spans 15 amino acids. With V trimmed by 1 base and J by 7 bases, 7 bases remained unmatched. CDR3 DNA: TGTGCCAGCAGCTTAGGGGGAGAGACAGGGGGGACCCAGTACTTC. This translates into CASSLGGETGGTQYF.

The chain couples TRBV7-9 to TRBJ1-6, with a weak D call TRBD1 (6 bases). This CDR3 region has 12 residues. V was clipped by 5 bases and J by 16 bases, with 15 bases between them. Per germline, CDR1 SEHNR and CDR2 FQNEAQ (reference sequence). DNA of the CDR3: TGTGCCAGCAGCCCTTTACAGGGTCCTCTCCACTTT. Its translation is CASSPLQGPLHF.

The chain couples TRBV13 to TRBJ2-3; 9 bases agree with TRBD2. The CDR3 length is 15 residues. The V segment lost 3 bases and the J segment 6 bases; nucleotides outside the gene matches: 7. CDR1 PRHDT and CDR2 FYEKMQ come from the germline V gene (reference sequence). This CDR3 is CASSFQGGGADTQYF. In nucleotides, the CDR3 is TGTGCCAGCAGCTTTCAGGGCGGGGGGGCGGATACGCAGTATTTT.

The chain couples TRBV5-6 to TRBJ2-1; no clear D gene. V was clipped by 4 bases and J by 6 bases, with 20 bases between them. Germline loops: CDR1 SGHDT, CDR2 YYEEEE. The CDR3 covers 16 residues. In DNA form, the CDR3 reads TGTGCCAGCAGCCCCCCGGCCCAGGAAGCCCCCAATGAGCAGTTCTTC. Amino acids: CASSPPAQEAPNEQFF.

The chain recombines TRBV30 with TRBJ2-2, with D perhaps TRBD2 (5 bases). The CDR3 is 12 residues long. Germline CDR1 reads GTSNPN; CDR2 reads SVGIG (reference sequence). V lost 5 bases and J lost 3, with 7 bases in between. The CDR3 DNA reads TGTGCCTGGGCCGGGGACACCGGGGAGCTGTTTTTT. Translation: CAWAGDTGELFF.

V is TRBV19 and J is TRBJ1-5; D may be TRBD1 (6 bases). CDR1 LNHDA and CDR2 SQIVND come from the germline V gene (reference sequence). This CDR3 has 15 residues. V lost 1 base to trimming and J lost 4 bases, with 11 bases between them. CDR3 DNA: TGTGCCAGTAGTATAGGAGAGGGGGGGAATCAGCCCCAGCATTTT. Its translation is CASSIGEGGNQPQHF.

The chain is built from TRBV5-6 and TRBJ1-2; TRBD1 agrees at 8 bases. Germline-derived CDR1 and CDR2 are SGHDT and YYEEEE. With V trimmed by 0 bases and J by 12 bases, 10 bases remained unmatched. The CDR3 length is 14 residues. The CDR3 reads CASSLAGFRGLDTF. The CDR3 DNA reads as TGTGCCAGCAGCTTGGCGGGTTTCAGGGGGCTGGACACCTTC.

The gene calls are TRBV30 and TRBJ1-1; 11 bases are shared with TRBD1. Trimming took 1 base from V and 10 from J; bases not matched to a gene: 14. The CDR3 consists of 16 residues. Germline CDR1 is GTSNPN and CDR2 is SVGIG (reference sequence). This CDR3 is CAWSAYPRTGGYLAFF. Here the CDR3 DNA reads TGTGCCTGGAGTGCCTACCCTAGGACAGGGGGCTACTTAGCTTTCTTT.

DNA of the CDR3: TGTGCCAGCAGCGACCTCTCGCGGCACCCCCGGAGGACAGATACGCAGTATTTT. Amino acid sequence: CASSDLSRHPRRTDTQYF. This rearrangement joins TRBV9 to TRBJ2-3; a weak D match, TRBD2 (5 bases). The ends were cut back, 3 bases at V and 3 bases at J, with 23 bases in the middle. CDR1 is SGDLS, CDR2 YYNGEE, per germline. The CDR3 totals 18 residues.

Comments on this clone: Sequence at one end of the junction differs from germline and may be a read error. The chain is built from TRBV7-9 and TRBJ2-2; 9 bases fit TRBD1. Germline CDR1 SEHNR, CDR2 FQNEAQ (reference sequence). The CDR3 sequence is 15 residues long. The CDR3 sequence is CSSSRTGVGTGELFF. CDR3 bases: TGTTCCAGCAGCCGGACAGGGGTCGGGACCGGGGAGCTGTTTTTT.

The gene calls are TRBV27 and TRBJ2-7; D gene ambiguous. Trimming took 5 bases from V and 2 from J, leaving 4 bases between them. The CDR3 consists of 11 residues. CDR1 MNHEY and CDR2 SMNVEV come from the germline V gene (reference sequence). The CDR3 DNA reads as TGTGCCAGCAGTCCCACCTACGAGCAGTACTTC. Protein product: CASSPTYEQYF.

The chain has TRBV7-9 and TRBJ2-7, with 8 positions matching TRBD1. This CDR3 comprises 14 residues. The junction had 6 bases not matched to a gene; V was cut back by 5 bases and J by 3 bases. From germline, CDR1 is SEHNR and CDR2 FQNEAQ (reference sequence). CDR3 region: CASSARDRSYEQYF. Here the CDR3 DNA reads TGTGCCAGCAGCGCGCGGGACAGGAGCTACGAGCAGTACTTC.

CDR3 sequence: CASSRWTGSSYEQYF. The CDR3 DNA reads TGTGCCAGCAGCCGTTGGACAGGTAGCTCCTACGAGCAGTACTTC. The chain recombines TRBV13 with TRBJ2-7; 7 bases align to TRBD1. Trimming removed 5 bases from V and 0 bases from J; junction bases left unmatched: 7. The CDR3 consists of 15 residues. Germline V gene sequence: CDR1 PRHDT, CDR2 FYEKMQ (reference sequence).

The chain recombines TRBV6-1 with TRBJ1-5; 8 bases fit TRBD1. The CDR3 length is 18 residues. V was pared by 4 bases and J by 2 bases, with 13 bases of the junction left unmatched. In germline, CDR1 is MNHNS, CDR2 SASEGT. CDR3 amino acids: CASSARTGSGVGNQPQHF. The CDR3 nucleotides are TGTGCCAGCAGTGCCCGGACAGGGAGCGGGGTAGGCAATCAGCCCCAGCATTTT.

The V call is TRBV10-3, the J call TRBJ2-3, with 9 bases fitting TRBD2. The CDR3 covers 14 residues. Trimming took 7 bases from V and 4 from J; bases not matched to a gene: 6. Germline V gives CDR1 ENHRY, CDR2 SYGVKD. Here the CDR3 reads CAIKGREGADTQYF. The CDR3 DNA reads as TGTGCCATCAAGGGGCGGGAGGGCGCAGATACGCAGTATTTT.

V gene TRBV29-1 combines with J gene TRBJ1-1; D may be TRBD1 (5 bases). The V end lost 3 bases, the J end lost 7 bases, and 15 bases lay between the germline ends. This CDR3 is 13 amino acids long. Germline V gives CDR1 SQVTM, CDR2 ANQGSEA. CDR3 in DNA: TGCAGCGTTGAGGGGCCGACAACAAATGAAGCTTTCTTT. This sequence encodes CSVEGPTTNEAFF.

CDR3 bases: TGCGCCAGCAGCCTACGGAGACTAGCGGGGGCCAACTTGTACGAGCAGTACTTC. Encoded protein: CASSLRRLAGANLYEQYF. This chain joins TRBV4-1 and TRBJ2-7; 12 bases are a match to TRBD2. Germline trimming cut 4 bases from V and 4 bases from J; bases unmatched to any gene: 14. The CDR3 is 18 residues long. The germline CDR1 and CDR2 sequences are MGHRA and YSYEKL.

This clone was found once. The CDR3 DNA reads TGTGCCAGCAGCTTCGGCCAGACACCCACAGATACGCAGTATTTT. Translated, it gives CASSFGQTPTDTQYF. The chain couples TRBV5-6 to TRBJ2-3; no definite D call. Between the trimmed V and J ends, which lost 2 bases and 2 bases, there was a span of 12 bases. CDR3 length equals 15 residues. CDR1 is SGHDT, CDR2 YYEEEE, per germline.